Included here is one T cell receptor (beta chain) sequence, with context. Antigen specificity is unknown. The data originate from a study of post-analysis software for immune sequencing data. The TCR beta cDNA libraries contained unique molecular identifiers. In TCRdb, the PCR reads were re-called with MiXCR into one record per CDR3 protein. The table records 650,000 to 850,000 distinct CDR3 sequences, approximately 50% of them present only once. The V gene end was trimmed by 1 base and the J gene end by 2 bases; junction bases not matched to a gene: 13. The CDR3 runs to 20 residues. The germline V gene encodes CDR1 SGHAT and CDR2 FQNNGV. Findings and limits, study-wide: Normalized Chao1 diversity was significantly lower in multiple sclerosis patients than in controls. Roughly 5 TRBV segments, TRBV5-6, TRBV5-1 and TRBV20-1 among them, were found more frequent in patients than controls.

The sequence was collected from a girl aged 10-17 years with multiple sclerosis. The chain carries TRBV11-2 and TRBJ2-7; TRBD2 agrees at 14 bases. Sample: blood. The DNA for the CDR3 is TGTGCCAGCAGCTTAGGGGTGGGGACTAGCGGGAGTGCCGGCACCTACGAGCAGTACTTC. Translated, it gives CASSLGVGTSGSAGTYEQYF. Combining the CDR3 with reference TRBV11-2 and TRBJ2-7 gives the whole variable domain EAGVAQSPRYKIIEKRQSVAFWCNPISGHATLYWYQQILGQGPKLLIQFQNNGVVDDSQLPKDRFSAERLKGVDSTLKIQPAKLEDSAVYLCASSLGVGTSGSAGTYEQYFGPGTRLTVT.